Following are 28 T cell receptor beta chains from one sample sequenced in a study of blood T cell repertoires in COVID-19. Generated by immunoSEQ multiplex PCR, the TCRdb table keeps only in-frame clones and is missing some. The table records about 130,000 clones, over 80% of them present only once. Sequenced input: peripheral blood. The origin of the receptors is a man between 65 and 80 years old with acute or convalescent COVID-19.

The chain combines TRBV5-1 with TRBJ1-1; D is possibly TRBD1 (6 bases). CDR3 length: 15 amino acids. V lost 7 bases and J 1 base, leaving 17 bases between the germline ends. CDR1 is SGHRS and CDR2 is YFSETQ in the germline V gene. Written as DNA, the CDR3 is TGCGCCAGCGGCCCACTTACAGGGACGAACACTGAAGCTTTCTTT. This sequence encodes CASGPLTGTNTEAFF. Full variable domain (outside the CDR3, taken from reference TRBV5-1 and TRBJ1-1): KAGVTQTPRYLIKTRGQQVTLSCSPISGHRSVSWYQQTPGQGLQFLFEYFSETQRNKGNFPGRFSGRQFSNSRSEMNVSTLELGDSALYLCASGPLTGTNTEAFFGQGTRLTVV.

The V gene is TRBV21-1, the J gene TRBJ1-5; the D call of TRBD1 is as the table states it, not checked on the DNA. TRBV21-1 is labeled a pseudogene. There are 15 residues in the CDR3. CDR3 DNA: TGTGCCAGCAGCTCCCCCGGGGACAACAATCAGCCCCAGCATTTT. This encodes CASSSPGDNNQPQHF.

The rearrangement links TRBV27 to TRBJ2-7, with 8 bases fitting TRBD2. This CDR3 is built from 15 residues. V dropped 4 bases and J dropped 3; count of bases not matched to a gene: 8. Germline CDR1 reads MNHEY; CDR2 reads SMNVEV (reference sequence). The CDR3 bases are TGTGCCAGCAGTTCTCATTTCGGGGGGGACTACGAGCAGTACTTC. Translation gives CASSSHFGGDYEQYF.

The rearrangement links TRBV19 to TRBJ1-6; tentatively, D is TRBD1 (5 bases). Looked up from germline, CDR1 is LNHDA and CDR2 is SQIVND (reference sequence). Trimming took 5 bases from V and 6 from J, leaving 14 bases between them. This CDR3 spans 15 amino acids. The CDR3 here is CASSVGRRGNSPLHF. CDR3 bases: TGTGCCAGTAGTGTGGGGCGAAGAGGTAATTCACCCCTCCACTTT.

The rearrangement uses TRBV19 and TRBJ1-2; D is perhaps TRBD1 (6 bases). The germline V and J ends were trimmed by 10 bases and 4 bases, with 16 bases remaining between them. CDR1 LNHDA and CDR2 SQIVND come from the germline V gene (reference sequence). The CDR3 is made up of 13 amino acids. CDR3 bases: TGTGCCATAAAACAGGGAGGGACCTATGGCTACACCTTC. The encoded protein is CAIKQGGTYGYTF.

V is TRBV5-5 and J is TRBJ1-4; a weak D match, TRBD1 (6 bases). V was cut by 0 bases and J by 8 bases, with 14 bases left in between. The CDR3 totals 15 residues. Germline V CDR1 and CDR2: SGHKS, YYEKEE (reference sequence). This CDR3 is CASSLAEQGVEKLFF. CDR3 bases: TGTGCCAGCAGCTTGGCGGAACAGGGTGTGGAAAAACTGTTTTTT.

This chain connects TRBV5-1 to TRBJ2-7; D might be TRBD2 (5 bases). Germline CDR1 and CDR2: SGHRS and YFSETQ. Trimming removed 0 bases at V and 2 bases at J, with 15 bases between. The CDR3 has 16 amino acids. The CDR3 DNA is TGCGCCAGCAGCTTGGCACGGGGTGTAGAAACCTACGAGCAGTACTTC. Protein sequence: CASSLARGVETYEQYF.

V and J are TRBV2 and TRBJ1-2; D might be TRBD1 (6 bases). CDR1 and CDR2 (germline): SNHLY, FYNNEI. The CDR3 is made up of 13 amino acids. The V end was cut by 4 bases, the J end by 4 bases, with 10 bases between. The CDR3 DNA reads TGTGCCAGCAGTGCCGGGACATCCTATGGCTACACCTTC. This encodes CASSAGTSYGYTF.

The gene calls are TRBV7-2 and TRBJ1-6; 10 bases are shared with TRBD1. The CDR3 consists of 15 residues. Germline V gene lookup returns CDR1 SGHTA and CDR2 FQGNSA. V shed 1 base, J shed 8 bases, and the junction held 2 bases outside the gene matches. The CDR3 DNA sequence: TGTGCCAGCAGCTTAGGGACAGGGGGTGATTCACCCCTCCACTTT. Its translation is CASSLGTGGDSPLHF.

The chain employs TRBV11-2 and TRBJ1-5; 8 bases are a match to TRBD1. The CDR3 runs 15 residues. Germline trimming cut 0 bases from V and 6 bases from J; bases unmatched to any gene: 4. Looked up from germline, CDR1 is SGHAT and CDR2 is FQNNGV. CDR3 in amino acids: CASSLDRGQGQPQHF. In nucleotides, the CDR3 is TGTGCCAGCAGCTTAGACAGGGGGCAAGGTCAGCCCCAGCATTTT.

In this sample, this clone turned up a few times. This sequence joins TRBV5-1 and TRBJ2-3; D perhaps matches TRBD2 (7 bases). This CDR3 contains 16 residues. CDR1 is SGHRS, CDR2 YFSETQ, per germline. V was shortened by 4 bases and J by 2 bases, with 17 bases between the two germline ends. The CDR3 loop is CASSPTPGGLTDTQYF. CDR3 nucleotides: TGCGCCAGCAGCCCAACGCCCGGGGGGCTCACAGATACGCAGTATTTT.

A few counts support this clone. J is TRBJ1-6 and V is TRBV6-1; possible D gene TRBD1, 6 bases. Germline V gives CDR1 MNHNS, CDR2 SASEGT. The CDR3 runs to 15 residues. The V end was cut by 0 bases, the J end by 13 bases, with 16 bases between. The CDR3: CASSEAVQGGRPLHF. CDR3 bases: TGTGCCAGCAGTGAAGCGGTACAGGGAGGGCGGCCCCTCCACTTT.

The chain's CDR3 is CASSRQGANTAGYTF. The CDR3 region has the DNA TGTGCCAGCAGCCGACAGGGGGCAAACACTGCGGGCTACACCTTC. The gene calls are TRBV5-4 and TRBJ1-2, with 10 bases matching TRBD1. Germline V gene sequence: CDR1 SGHNT, CDR2 YYREEE (reference sequence). The CDR3 totals 15 residues. V was pared by 4 bases and J by 8 bases, with 11 bases of the junction left unmatched.

The chain employs TRBV5-1 and TRBJ2-4; 9 positions match TRBD2. Germline V gene data show CDR1 as SGHRS and CDR2 as YFSETQ. Trimming cost V 0 bases and J 7 bases; bases outside gene matches: 8. The CDR3 is made up of 16 amino acids. The CDR3 nucleotides are TGCGCCAGCAGCTTGGGAGCGGGGGGCCCCAGTAACATTCAGTACTTC. Translating it yields CASSLGAGGPSNIQYF.

This clone was seen a single time. The chain uses TRBV14 and TRBJ1-5; 12 positions agree with TRBD1. V lost 4 bases and J lost 12; bases outside the gene matches: 13. This CDR3 is 16 amino acids long. Per the germline V gene, CDR1 is SGHDN and CDR2 is FVKESK. The CDR3 nucleotides read TGTGCCAGCAGCCTTCGGTGGGGACAGGGGGCTTCGGGCCAGCATTTT. It encodes CASSLRWGQGASGQHF.

The gene calls are TRBV5-1 and TRBJ1-2; tentatively, D is TRBD1 (6 bases). The CDR3 length is 15 residues. Trimming left V 4 bases short and J 6 bases short, with 19 bases between. CDR1 is SGHRS, CDR2 YFSETQ, per germline. CDR3 residues: CASSPRTGGDNGYTF. The CDR3 bases are TGCGCCAGCAGCCCCCGGACGGGGGGGGACAATGGCTACACCTTC. Full variable domain (remainder filled in from reference TRBV5-1 and TRBJ1-2): KAGVTQTPRYLIKTRGQQVTLSCSPISGHRSVSWYQQTPGQGLQFLFEYFSETQRNKGNFPGRFSGRQFSNSRSEMNVSTLELGDSALYLCASSPRTGGDNGYTFGSGTRLTVV.

CDR3 DNA sequence: TGTGCCAGCACCCCCGACATGAACACTGAAGCTTTCTTT. It translates to CASTPDMNTEAFF. The chain joins TRBV5-4 to TRBJ1-1; D is ambiguous. CDR3 length: 13 residues. From germline, CDR1 is SGHNT and CDR2 YYREEE (reference sequence). Trimming left V 6 bases short and J 0 bases short, with 9 bases between.

V usage is TRBV10-3 and J usage is TRBJ1-1, with a possible D match to TRBD1 (5 bases). The germline V and J ends were trimmed by 4 bases and 1 base, with 13 bases remaining between them. The CDR3 is 15 residues long. Germline V gene lookup returns CDR1 ENHRY and CDR2 SYGVKD. The CDR3 DNA reads TGTGCCATCAGTGGAACAGGCCTCCGGAACACTGAAGCTTTCTTT. This encodes CAISGTGLRNTEAFF.

This clone was counted between two and nine times. The chain uses TRBV7-2 and TRBJ1-6; no clear D. The ends were cut back, 4 bases at V and 0 bases at J, with 13 bases in the middle. This CDR3 is built from 17 residues. Germline-derived CDR1 and CDR2 are SGHTA and FQGNSA. In nucleotides, the CDR3 is TGTGCCAGCAGCTCCCGGGTGGTTAGCTCCTATAATTCACCCCTCCACTTT. Residues: CASSSRVVSSYNSPLHF. The whole variable domain, filled in from reference TRBV7-2 and TRBJ1-6, reads GAGVSQSPSNKVTEKGKDVELRCDPISGHTALYWYRQSLGQGLEFLIYFQGNSAPDKSGLPSDRFSAERTGGSVSTLTIQRTQQEDSAVYLCASSSRVVSSYNSPLHFGNGTRLTVT.

The chain employs TRBV21-1 and TRBJ1-2; the table's D call of TRBD1 was not tested on the DNA. TRBV21-1 is tagged as a pseudogene. CDR3 length: 19 residues. CDR3 nucleotides: TGTGCCAGCATCAAACAGGGGGACAGGGGAAGGTGGATTAACTATGGCTACACCTTC. This translates into CASIKQGDRGRWINYGYTF.

The genes are TRBV21-1 and TRBJ1-2. TRBV21-1 is assigned pseudogene status. CDR3 size: 19 residues. Here the CDR3 reads CASSKERRVTDPSFIGYTF. For the CDR3, the DNA is TGTGCCAGCAGCAAAGAGAGGCGGGTGACGGACCCCAGCTTTATTGGCTACACCTTC.

This clone was counted a single time. This chain joins TRBV9 and TRBJ2-7, with 9 bases that match TRBD2. Losses at the gene ends were 0 bases for V and 2 bases for J; bases not matched to a gene: 3. The CDR3 contains 15 residues. Per the germline V gene, CDR1 is SGDLS and CDR2 is YYNGEE. The CDR3 bases are TGTGCCAGCAGCGTAGGACTAGCGGCCCCCTACGAGCAGTACTTC. It yields the protein CASSVGLAAPYEQYF.

This clone has a single count. The V and J genes are TRBV11-1 and TRBJ1-6, with 10 bases lining up with TRBD1. The J segment lost 10 bases and the V segment lost 1 base, leaving 4 bases of the junction unmatched. The germline V gene has CDR1 SGHAT and CDR2 FQDESV (reference sequence). There are 15 residues in the CDR3. The CDR3 DNA is TGTGCCAGCAGCTTAGAAGGGACAGGGGCCTCACCCCTCCACTTT. Amino acid sequence: CASSLEGTGASPLHF. The whole variable domain, remainder taken from reference TRBV11-1 and TRBJ1-6, is EAEVAQSPRYKITEKSQAVAFWCDPISGHATLYWYRQILGQGPELLVQFQDESVVDDSQLPKDRFSAERLKGVDSTLKIQPAELGDSAMYLCASSLEGTGASPLHFGNGTRLTVT.

The chain carries TRBV4-2 and TRBJ2-1, with 8 bases matching TRBD2. This CDR3 spans 16 amino acids. V was clipped by 0 bases and J by 4 bases; unmatched bases: 5. Germline assignment: CDR1 LGHNA and CDR2 YNFKEQ. The CDR3 region is CASSQDLSGGYNEQFF. The CDR3 nucleotides are TGTGCCAGCAGCCAAGATTTGAGCGGGGGATACAATGAGCAGTTCTTC.

The chain couples TRBV18 to TRBJ1-5; the D is unclear. The germline V and J ends were trimmed by 6 bases and 6 bases, with 12 bases remaining between them. CDR1 is KGHSH and CDR2 is LQKENI in the germline V gene. This CDR3 spans 13 amino acids. The CDR3 protein is CASSVEEGQPQHF. In nucleotides, the CDR3 is TGTGCCAGCTCGGTCGAAGAGGGTCAGCCCCAGCATTTT. Full variable domain (missing parts from reference TRBV18 and TRBJ1-5): NAGVMQNPRHLVRRRGQEARLRCSPMKGHSHVYWYRQLPEEGLKFMVYLQKENIIDESGMPKERFSAEFPKEGPSILRIQQVVRGDSAAYFCASSVEEGQPQHFGDGTRLSIL.

The chain recombines TRBV6-5 with TRBJ1-1; unclear D gene. The germline V gene encodes CDR1 MNHEY and CDR2 SVGAGI. With 5 bases removed from V and 0 bases from J, the gap between germline ends came to 10 bases. The CDR3 length is 14 residues. CDR3 in amino acids: CASSIQHMNTEAFF. The CDR3 nucleotides read TGTGCCAGCAGTATACAGCACATGAACACTGAAGCTTTCTTT.

The rearrangement links TRBV13 to TRBJ2-7; 7 nucleotides agree with TRBD1. Germline lookup yields CDR1 PRHDT and CDR2 FYEKMQ (reference sequence). The V and J ends lost 4 bases and 2 bases, in that order; junction bases with no gene match: 11. The CDR3 is 16 residues long. The CDR3: CASSSWNRGKPYEQYF. CDR3 nucleotide sequence: TGTGCCAGCAGCTCATGGAACAGGGGCAAACCCTACGAGCAGTACTTC.

V and J are TRBV5-1 and TRBJ2-7; 8 nucleotides match TRBD1. J gave up 4 bases and V 2 bases, and 2 bases lay outside the gene matches. The germline CDR1 and CDR2 sequences are SGHRS and YFSETQ. The CDR3 extends over 13 amino acids. CDR3 region: CASSFGTGYEQYF. CDR3 coding DNA: TGCGCCAGCAGCTTTGGGACAGGATACGAGCAGTACTTC.